The clone carrying this T cell receptor (beta chain) was counted ten times or more. As yet, its antigen is unknown. Both iRepertoire HTBI primers and Arm-PCR of CDR3 regions were used to build the TCR beta libraries. One entry per CDR3 protein, called by TCRdb with MiXCR from the multiplex PCR reads. The sample records around 480,000 distinct CDR3 sequences, under 20% being singletons. This entry comes from a study of regulatory T cells in long-lasting Graves disease. The study, taken as a whole, reports: Patients whose Graves' disease persisted exhibited lower TCR diversity than those newly diagnosed. With persistent disease, TRBV28, TRBJ1-2 and TRBJ2-5 were the favored segments. Shared public clonotypes totalled around 2,900 in persistent patients, compared with about 960 in new patients.

Time point: newly diagnosed GD, antithyroid drugs for less than 3 months. TCR sequences were obtained from RNA taken from PBMCs. CDR3 size: 14 residues. With 0 bases removed from V and 1 base from J, the gap between germline ends came to 6 bases. In germline, CDR1 is LGHDT, CDR2 YNNKEL (reference sequence). The same sample was also used in a study of T cells in Graves' hyperthyroidism and ophthalmopathy.

This TCR came from a man aged 40-55 years with Graves disease. The chain uses TRBV3-1 and TRBJ2-5; D gene ambiguous. The sequencing here drew on peripheral blood mononuclear cells (PBMCs), taken at new diagnosis, from a patient treated with antithyroid drugs. The CDR3 loop is CASSQDLFQETQYF. The CDR3 DNA reads TGTGCCAGCAGCCAAGATCTTTTCCAAGAGACCCAGTACTTC.